This TCR beta chain was observed in a study of control samples from healthy donors and cancer patients. Sequenced by immunoSEQ multiplex PCR; TCRdb stores in-frame clones only, minus some. The table lists about 130,000 clones, approximately 90% of them singletons. Germline CDR1 is MNHEY and CDR2 is SVGAGI. V lost 6 bases and J lost 5; bases outside the gene matches: 8. The CDR3 contains 15 residues. The V and J genes are TRBV6-5 and TRBJ2-2; TRBD1 matches at 8 bases. Source material: blood. The TCR sequence derives from a woman between 45 and 60 years old in good health. The CDR3 loop is CASRDDRGGTGELFF. In nucleotides, the CDR3 is TGTGCCAGCAGGGACGACAGGGGCGGGACCGGGGAGCTGTTTTTT.